Presented here are 20 T cell receptor beta chains from one specimen sequenced in a study of PD-1 blockade in classical Hodgkin lymphoma. As for time point: cycle 4 day 1 (C4D1), after more than five weeks of nivolumab. Brentuximab vedotin exposure varied, and every patient relapsed after autologous stem cell transplantation. Using immunoSEQ multiplex PCR, the repertoire was profiled, and TCRdb retains in-frame clones only, with some absent. The sample lists some 93,000 clones, approximately 78% occurring once. The material was peripheral blood mononuclear cells (PBMCs), obtained before the fourth cycle of nivolumab. The origin of the receptors is a human donor with classical Hodgkin lymphoma.

This clone has just one count. The rearrangement joins TRBV27 to TRBJ1-5; D remains ambiguous. Germline loops: CDR1 MNHEY, CDR2 SMNVEV (reference sequence). The CDR3 spans 13 residues. Trimming shortened V by 6 bases and J by 0 bases, and 6 bases separated the two germline ends. CDR3 amino acids: CASSTYSNQPQHF. CDR3 DNA: TGTGCCAGCAGCACATATAGCAATCAGCCCCAGCATTTT.

The chain couples TRBV19 to TRBJ1-1, with 10 bases that match TRBD1. Germline V CDR1 and CDR2: LNHDA, SQIVND (reference sequence). This CDR3 comprises 13 residues. J was trimmed by 5 bases and V by 8 bases; bases with no gene match: 5. This CDR3 reads CASPGQGPTEAFF. DNA of the CDR3: TGTGCCAGTCCGGGACAGGGGCCGACTGAAGCTTTCTTT.

The rearrangement uses TRBV29-1 and TRBJ1-4, with a possible D match to TRBD1 (5 bases). The CDR3 sequence is 12 residues long. V was pared by 6 bases and J by 4 bases, with 9 bases between. Germline V lookup: CDR1 SQVTM, CDR2 ANQGSEA. The CDR3 spells CSVGRLNEKLFF. The CDR3 bases are TGCAGCGTGGGACGGCTTAATGAAAAACTGTTTTTT.

The chain has TRBV6-6 and TRBJ1-2; D is unclear. Germline assignment: CDR1 MNHNY and CDR2 SVGAGI (reference sequence). Trimming shortened V by 7 bases and J by 10 bases, and 22 bases separated the two germline ends. The CDR3 totals 14 residues. The CDR3 is CASTHELAGSDYTF. The DNA of the CDR3 is TGTGCCAGCACTCACGAATTGGCGGGGAGTGACTACACCTTC.

This clone has just one count. The gene calls are TRBV6-6 and TRBJ1-2; 11 bases are a match to TRBD1. Looked up from germline, CDR1 is MNHNY and CDR2 is SVGAGI (reference sequence). Germline trimming cut 3 bases from V and 0 bases from J; bases unmatched to any gene: 3. The CDR3 length is 16 residues. The CDR3 DNA reads TGTGCCAGCAGTTATGGGGGACAGGGGGCTAACTATGGCTACACCTTC. Its translation is CASSYGGQGANYGYTF.

This chain links TRBV19 with TRBJ2-7; 10 nucleotides match TRBD1. V trimming: 5 bases; J trimming: 7 bases; junction bases outside the gene matches: 11. The CDR3 runs to 15 residues. Germline V lookup: CDR1 LNHDA, CDR2 SQIVND (reference sequence). DNA of the CDR3: TGTGCCAGTAGTCCTACCGGGACAGGGGCCAGGGAGCAGTACTTC. This encodes CASSPTGTGAREQYF.

The genes are TRBV7-2 and TRBJ2-2, with D uncertain. V lost 5 bases and J 0 bases, leaving 7 bases between the germline ends. The CDR3 extends over 14 amino acids. CDR1 SGHTA and CDR2 FQGNSA come from the germline V gene. This CDR3 is CASSPLANTGELFF. DNA for the CDR3: TGTGCCAGCAGCCCGCTAGCGAACACCGGGGAGCTGTTTTTT.

The chain employs TRBV25-1 and TRBJ2-1, with D possibly TRBD2 on 6 matching bases. V gave up 6 bases and J gave up 5 bases, with 11 bases separating them. CDR1 is MGHDK and CDR2 is SYGVNS in the germline V gene. The CDR3 runs 13 residues. CDR3 DNA: TGTGCCAGCAGCGGGAGCTGGAACAATGAGCAGTTCTTC. Its translation is CASSGSWNNEQFF.

The J gene is TRBJ2-7, the V gene TRBV6-6, with D unresolved. Germline loops: CDR1 MNHNY, CDR2 SVGAGI (reference sequence). Trimming left V 0 bases short and J 7 bases short, with 7 bases between. The length of the CDR3 is 12 residues. CDR3 loop: CASSYSGWEQYF. The DNA for the CDR3 is TGTGCCAGCAGTTACTCCGGGTGGGAGCAGTACTTC.

The rearrangement uses TRBV2 and TRBJ2-3; 8 nucleotides align to TRBD2. The CDR3 contains 15 residues. The V and J ends lost 3 bases and 0 bases, in that order; junction bases with no gene match: 2. Germline values: CDR1 SNHLY, CDR2 FYNNEI. CDR3 nucleotides: TGTGCCAGCAGTGACGGGGGGGGGAGCACAGATACGCAGTATTTT. As protein: CASSDGGGSTDTQYF.

CDR3 in amino acids: CASSYRVGQPQHF. The CDR3, as DNA: TGTGCCAGCAGTTACAGGGTAGGCCAGCCCCAGCATTTT. J is TRBJ1-5 and V is TRBV6-5; no firm D call. CDR3 length: 13 amino acids. Per the germline V gene, CDR1 is MNHEY and CDR2 is SVGAGI. Trimming pared 2 bases from V and 7 bases from J, leaving 9 bases between.

The V and J genes are TRBV7-2 and TRBJ1-1; TRBD1 matches at 7 bases. V shed 5 bases, J shed 0 bases, and the junction held 6 bases outside the gene matches. The CDR3 length is 15 residues. Germline values: CDR1 SGHTA, CDR2 FQGNSA. The chain's CDR3 is CASSPRGTVNTEAFF. The CDR3 DNA sequence: TGTGCCAGCAGCCCGAGGGGGACAGTGAACACTGAAGCTTTCTTT.

The table lists this clone with a few counts. V is TRBV11-2 and J is TRBJ2-1, with 14 positions matching TRBD2. Unmatched junction bases numbered 7, after V lost 2 bases and J lost 4 bases. The CDR3 has 18 residues. The V gene's germline CDR1 is SGHAT and CDR2 FQNNGV. The CDR3 spells CASSLSGLAGGRYNEQFF. CDR3 DNA: TGTGCCAGCAGCTTATCCGGACTAGCGGGAGGTCGGTACAATGAGCAGTTCTTC. Full variable domain (missing parts from reference TRBV11-2 and TRBJ2-1): EAGVAQSPRYKIIEKRQSVAFWCNPISGHATLYWYQQILGQGPKLLIQFQNNGVVDDSQLPKDRFSAERLKGVDSTLKIQPAKLEDSAVYLCASSLSGLAGGRYNEQFFGPGTRLTVL.

This clone was found once. The rearrangement links TRBV18 to TRBJ1-5, with D possibly being TRBD1 (6 bases). Trimming removed 9 bases at V and 6 bases at J, with 18 bases between. This CDR3 spans 14 amino acids. CDR1 KGHSH and CDR2 LQKENI come from the germline V gene. The CDR3 region is CASSPQGFTQPQHF. The CDR3 coding sequence is TGTGCCAGTTCCCCACAGGGTTTTACTCAGCCCCAGCATTTT.

This chain links TRBV28 with TRBJ2-7; 7 nucleotides match TRBD1. Germline V gene lookup returns CDR1 MDHEN and CDR2 SYDVKM. The CDR3 has 14 residues. V lost 3 bases, J lost 5 bases, and 7 bases stayed unmatched. This chain's CDR3 is CASSFVQGRHEQYF. Written as DNA, the CDR3 is TGTGCCAGCAGTTTCGTACAGGGGCGTCACGAGCAGTACTTC. The whole variable domain, remainder taken from reference TRBV28 and TRBJ2-7, is DVKVTQSSRYLVKRTGEKVFLECVQDMDHENMFWYRQDPGLGLRLIYFSYDVKMKEKGDIPEGYSVSREKKERFSLILESASTNQTSMYLCASSFVQGRHEQYFGPGTRLTVT.

The J gene is TRBJ1-2, the V gene TRBV9; tentatively, D is TRBD1 (6 bases). This CDR3 region has 16 residues. Germline values: CDR1 SGDLS, CDR2 YYNGEE. V was shortened by 0 bases and J by 2 bases, with 14 bases between the two germline ends. The CDR3 nucleotides read TGTGCCAGCAGCGTAGGGGCTACAGGGTTGAACTATGGCTACACCTTC. Its protein product is CASSVGATGLNYGYTF.

In this sample, this clone turned up a few times. CDR3 sequence reads: CATSSWTGFGYGYTF. The CDR3 region has the DNA TGTGCCACCAGCAGCTGGACAGGGTTCGGCTATGGCTACACCTTC. V is TRBV15 and J is TRBJ1-2, with 8 bases fitting TRBD1. J was trimmed by 4 bases and V by 3 bases; bases with no gene match: 7. Germline CDR1 is LNHNV and CDR2 is YYDKDF (reference sequence). The CDR3 is 15 residues long.

This chain links TRBV7-2 with TRBJ2-2; 8 nucleotides align to TRBD2. Germline V gene data show CDR1 as SGHTA and CDR2 as FQGNSA. J gave up 2 bases and V 5 bases, and 1 base lay outside the gene matches. The CDR3 runs 14 residues. CDR3 sequence reads: CASSRTSNTGELFF. As DNA, the CDR3 is TGTGCCAGCAGCCGGACTAGCAACACCGGGGAGCTGTTTTTT.

This sequence joins TRBV5-1 and TRBJ2-7, with 9 bases identical to TRBD1. Germline V gene data show CDR1 as SGHRS and CDR2 as YFSETQ. The J segment lost 2 bases and the V segment lost 0 bases, leaving 12 bases of the junction unmatched. The CDR3 sequence is 18 residues long. The CDR3 DNA reads TGCGCCAGCAGCTTGGCCCCTGACGGACAGGGGACGACCTACGAGCAGTACTTC. It is translated as CASSLAPDGQGTTYEQYF.

The V and J genes are TRBV6-5 and TRBJ2-7, with no clear D. Per germline, CDR1 MNHEY and CDR2 SVGAGI. The CDR3 runs to 14 residues. Trimming left V 6 bases short and J 0 bases short, with 12 bases between. CDR3 bases: TGTGCCAGCAGACTGGACCGGATCTCCTACGAGCAGTACTTC. This sequence encodes CASRLDRISYEQYF.